These 7 T cell receptor beta chains originate from one sample sequenced in a study of T cells in Graves' hyperthyroidism and ophthalmopathy. Amplification of TCR beta CDR3 regions was performed using RNA transcripts as template. Carried out on the TCR CDR3, a first-round RT-PCR used the HTBI primer set. Each CDR3 protein gets one entry after TCRdb re-called the multiplex PCR reads with MiXCR. The table records roughly 380,000 distinct CDR3 sequences, approximately 13% of them present only once. What was sequenced was blood. These receptors all stem from a woman aged 55-70 years with Graves' hyperthyroidism.

This chain joins TRBV19 and TRBJ1-2; no clear D. Germline CDR1 reads LNHDA; CDR2 reads SQIVND (reference sequence). V lost 7 bases and J lost 5, with 20 bases in between. CDR3 length equals 15 residues. The CDR3 region is CASIGRTLSVYGYTF. The CDR3 DNA reads TGTGCCAGTATTGGCCGGACCCTAAGTGTATATGGCTACACCTTC.

This clonotype was recorded many times. The chain combines TRBV20-1 with TRBJ2-3; 9 bases line up with TRBD2. Per germline, CDR1 DFQATT and CDR2 SNEGSKA (reference sequence). V shed 0 bases and J 4 bases; nucleotides not matched to a gene: 11. This CDR3 is built from 17 residues. In nucleotides, the CDR3 is TGCAGTGCTAGAGATCTAGGGCGGGAGGGCCTCGCAGATACGCAGTATTTT. It is translated as CSARDLGREGLADTQYF.

This clonotype has a count of ten or more. This chain links TRBV24-1 with TRBJ2-2, with 7 bases fitting TRBD1. Germline CDR1 KGHDR, CDR2 SFDVKD. CDR3 length: 14 residues. Losses at the gene ends were 6 bases for V and 5 bases for J; bases not matched to a gene: 5. The CDR3 sequence: CATSPSGGTGELFF. Written as DNA, the CDR3 is TGTGCCACCAGTCCGTCAGGGGGTACCGGGGAGCTGTTTTTT.

The sample holds one count of this clonotype. The junction differs from germline at one of its ends, possibly a read error. The chain is built from TRBV12-3 or TRBV12-4 and TRBJ2-3, with 7 bases identical to TRBD2. The CDR3 covers 17 residues. The CDR3 is CASSFPGLADNTDTQCF. DNA for the CDR3: TGTGCCAGCAGTTTCCCCGGCCTAGCGGATAACACAGATACGCAGTGTTTT.

The genes are TRBV12-3 or TRBV12-4 and TRBJ2-7, with 10 nucleotides matching TRBD1. The CDR3 runs to 14 residues. V trimming: 6 bases; J trimming: 6 bases; junction bases outside the gene matches: 8. CDR3 loop: CASSARQGACEQYF. CDR3 DNA sequence: TGTGCCAGCAGCGCCCGACAGGGGGCCTGCGAGCAGTACTTC.

The sample holds many counts of this clonotype. The chain joins TRBV28 to TRBJ2-7; D perhaps matches TRBD2 (6 bases). From germline, CDR1 is MDHEN and CDR2 SYDVKM. V was clipped by 3 bases and J by 0 bases, with 12 bases between them. The CDR3 extends over 15 amino acids. CDR3 region: CASSFIRGSSYEQYF. CDR3 nucleotide sequence: TGTGCCAGCAGTTTTATCCGGGGGAGCTCCTACGAGCAGTACTTC.

This clonotype has ten or more counts. The chain couples TRBV20-1 to TRBJ1-1, with unresolved D. V was shortened by 6 bases and J by 1 base, with 18 bases between the two germline ends. The CDR3 is 15 residues long. Germline V gene sequence: CDR1 DFQATT, CDR2 SNEGSKA (reference sequence). The CDR3 sequence: CSALPYGTGNTEAFF. The CDR3 nucleotides read TGCAGTGCCCTTCCCTATGGCACGGGGAACACTGAAGCTTTCTTT.